One and the same sample provided the 2 T cell receptor beta chains below, sequenced in a study of blood T cell repertoires in COVID-19. Using immunoSEQ multiplex PCR, the repertoire was profiled, and TCRdb retains in-frame clones only, with some absent. Of roughly 250,000 clones listed, around 90% are singletons. Source material: PBMCs or T cells enriched from blood (not recorded which). The receptors here all came from a woman aged 18-29 years who had recovered from COVID-19.

This chain connects TRBV5-1 to TRBJ2-1; no clear D. The germline gives CDR1 SGHRS, CDR2 YFSETQ. CDR3 length: 14 amino acids. V lost 1 base to trimming and J lost 6 bases, with 11 bases between them. The CDR3 loop reads CASSLNTSPNEQFF. CDR3 DNA sequence: TGCGCCAGCAGCTTGAACACAAGTCCCAATGAGCAGTTCTTC.

This chain links TRBV6-5 with TRBJ1-2; TRBD1 aligns across 7 bases. V was pared by 7 bases and J by 2 bases, with 4 bases of the junction left unmatched. The CDR3 is made up of 13 amino acids. Per the germline V gene, CDR1 is MNHEY and CDR2 is SVGAGI. The CDR3 here is CASTDRRNYGYTF. The CDR3 nucleotides read TGTGCCAGCACGGACAGGCGAAACTATGGCTACACCTTC.